The 27 T cell receptor beta chains in this list originate from one sample, sequenced in a study of blood T cell repertoires in COVID-19 (dated by TCRdb to 2020 to 2021). The library was prepared using the immunoSEQ multiplex PCR assay. This immuneACCESS table, as held by TCRdb, lists in-frame sequences with V and J called but not all clones. Of the missing ones, under half trace to an unresolved V gene in checked studies; the others have no known cause. The sample table shows over 150,000 clones, and approximately 82% are seen once. Of the sample, more than 9% is held by the ten largest clones. Sequencing was done on a sample of peripheral blood. Source of these receptors: a woman of 80 years or more with active or convalescent COVID-19.

This chain connects TRBV5-1 to TRBJ2-5, with 9 positions matching TRBD2. This CDR3 is built from 17 residues. The germline V gene has CDR1 SGHRS and CDR2 YFSETQ. V lost 0 bases and J lost 0; bases outside the gene matches: 6. DNA of the CDR3: TGCGCCAGCAGCTTGGCCGGAGCGGGAGGAGACCAAGAGACCCAGTACTTC. It translates to CASSLAGAGGDQETQYF.

The chain has TRBV20-1 and TRBJ2-3; no clear D gene. This CDR3 has 11 amino acids. Germline-derived CDR1 and CDR2 are DFQATT and SNEGSKA (reference sequence). Deletions cut 5 bases from V and 6 bases from J, with 9 bases between. CDR3 protein: CSAPRVDTQYF. DNA for the CDR3: TGCAGTGCTCCCCGGGTGGATACGCAGTATTTT.

This rearrangement joins TRBV28 to TRBJ1-5; 9 bases match TRBD1. The J segment lost 7 bases and the V segment lost 6 bases, leaving 10 bases of the junction unmatched. CDR1 and CDR2 (germline): MDHEN, SYDVKM. The CDR3 runs to 15 residues. The CDR3 region has the DNA TGTGCCAGCAGGTACCTACAGGGGGCGAGGCAGCCCCAGCATTTT. Translation: CASRYLQGARQPQHF. Filled out from reference TRBV28 and TRBJ1-5, the complete variable domain reads DVKVTQSSRYLVKRTGEKVFLECVQDMDHENMFWYRQDPGLGLRLIYFSYDVKMKEKGDIPEGYSVSREKKERFSLILESASTNQTSMYLCASRYLQGARQPQHFGDGTRLSIL.

The chain has TRBV27 and TRBJ2-2; the match to TRBD2 covers 12 bases. The germline CDR1 and CDR2 sequences are MNHEY and SMNVEV (reference sequence). This CDR3 is built from 18 residues. With 3 bases clipped from V and 5 bases from J, the junction kept 10 bases outside the gene matches. In nucleotides, the CDR3 is TGTGCCAGCAGTTTCCGACTAGCGGGAGCCCTAGAAACCGGGGAGCTGTTTTTT. As protein: CASSFRLAGALETGELFF.

The rearrangement links TRBV30 to TRBJ1-1, with D unclear. This CDR3 is built from 14 residues. Trimming removed 3 bases at V and 7 bases at J, with 18 bases between. Germline loops: CDR1 GTSNPN, CDR2 SVGIG (reference sequence). CDR3 sequence reads: CAWRRPRVQHEAFF. The CDR3 nucleotides read TGTGCCTGGAGGCGCCCGAGGGTACAGCATGAAGCTTTCTTT.

The V call is TRBV30, the J call TRBJ1-3; the D is unclear. V shed 2 bases and J shed 4 bases, with 15 bases lying between them. CDR1 is GTSNPN and CDR2 is SVGIG in the germline V gene (reference sequence). The CDR3 contains 15 residues. The CDR3 reads CAWSTGRGLGNTIYF. The CDR3 coding sequence is TGTGCCTGGAGTACCGGTCGAGGGCTCGGAAACACCATATATTTT.

The chain uses TRBV29-1 and TRBJ2-1; 11 nucleotides align to TRBD2. With V trimmed by 3 bases and J by 9 bases, 4 bases remained unmatched. This CDR3 is 13 amino acids long. CDR1 SQVTM and CDR2 ANQGSEA come from the germline V gene. In nucleotides, the CDR3 is TGCAGCGTTGATAGCGGGAGGGCCGGTGAGCAGTTCTTC. Translation: CSVDSGRAGEQFF.

The CDR3 DNA follows: TGTGCCAGCAGCTCTAGCGGCACCTACGAGCAGTACTTC. It is translated as CASSSSGTYEQYF. This chain connects TRBV7-2 to TRBJ2-7; 7 bases are a match to TRBD2. Germline CDR1 is SGHTA and CDR2 is FQGNSA. The CDR3 runs to 13 residues. V trimming: 4 bases; J trimming: 2 bases; junction bases outside the gene matches: 2.

The V and J genes are TRBV14 and TRBJ1-6, with D possibly matching TRBD1 (6 bases). Germline lookup yields CDR1 SGHDN and CDR2 FVKESK. The length of the CDR3 is 16 residues. Trimming removed 5 bases from V and 6 bases from J, with 17 bases in between. The CDR3 here is CASSWDTHFVNSPLHF. The CDR3 bases are TGTGCCAGCAGCTGGGACACCCACTTTGTTAATTCACCCCTCCACTTT.

The chain recombines TRBV5-6 with TRBJ1-5; D ambiguous. V was pared by 2 bases and J by 0 bases, with 9 bases between. This CDR3 has 15 residues. Germline loops: CDR1 SGHDT, CDR2 YYEEEE. The CDR3 region is CASSLTSYSNQPQHF. DNA of the CDR3: TGTGCCAGCAGCTTAACAAGTTATAGCAATCAGCCCCAGCATTTT.

This chain uses TRBV18 with TRBJ1-3; a possible D gene is TRBD1 (6 bases). There are 15 residues in the CDR3. The V gene's germline CDR1 is KGHSH and CDR2 LQKENI. The V end lost 1 base, the J end lost 2 bases, and 9 bases lay between the germline ends. The CDR3 loop is CASSPLSGAGNTIYF. The CDR3 DNA sequence: TGTGCCAGCTCACCACTCTCAGGGGCTGGAAACACCATATATTTT.

The chain couples TRBV19 to TRBJ2-1; 10 positions match TRBD2. J lost 5 bases, V lost 7 bases, and 8 bases had no gene match. The CDR3 runs 15 residues. Germline V gives CDR1 LNHDA, CDR2 SQIVND (reference sequence). CDR3 bases: TGTGCCAGTATAAGCGGGAGGGCCGGAAACAATGAGCAGTTCTTC. It specifies CASISGRAGNNEQFF.

This clone has only one observation. The chain employs TRBV6-1 and TRBJ1-5, with D uncertain. The CDR3 extends over 14 amino acids. CDR1 is MNHNS, CDR2 SASEGT, per germline. V was cut by 1 base and J by 0 bases, with 4 bases left in between. For the CDR3, the DNA is TGTGCCAGCAGTGAAGGAGATAGCAATCAGCCCCAGCATTTT. It is translated as CASSEGDSNQPQHF.

The chain carries TRBV7-9 and TRBJ1-1; D is undetermined. CDR1 and CDR2 from the germline V gene are SEHNR and FQNEAQ (reference sequence). The CDR3 has 12 amino acids. The V end lost 5 bases, the J end lost 4 bases, and 8 bases lay between the germline ends. The CDR3 region is CASSQAGTEAFF. Here the CDR3 DNA reads TGTGCCAGCAGCCAGGCAGGCACTGAAGCTTTCTTT.

CDR3 in amino acids: CASSTLGGADTQYF. As DNA, the CDR3 is TGTGCCAGTAGTACCCTGGGGGGTGCAGATACGCAGTATTTT. V and J are TRBV19 and TRBJ2-3; tentative D call: TRBD2 (6 bases). V lost 4 bases to trimming and J lost 4 bases, with 12 bases between them. The length of the CDR3 is 14 residues. The V gene's germline CDR1 is LNHDA and CDR2 SQIVND (reference sequence). The full variable domain, its missing parts supplied by reference TRBV19 and TRBJ2-3, is DGGITQSPKYLFRKEGQNVTLSCEQNLNHDAMYWYRQDPGQGLRLIYYSQIVNDFQKGDIAEGYSVSREKKESFPLTVTSAQKNPTAFYLCASSTLGGADTQYFGPGTRLTVL.

The rearrangement joins TRBV5-1 to TRBJ1-2; 7 positions match TRBD1. There are 14 residues in the CDR3. V gave up 0 bases and J gave up 4 bases; unmatched junction bases: 3. Germline values: CDR1 SGHRS, CDR2 YFSETQ. As DNA, the CDR3 is TGCGCCAGCAGCTTGGGACAGGGAGCCTATGGCTACACCTTC. Translation gives CASSLGQGAYGYTF.

The V and J genes are TRBV11-2 and TRBJ1-2; 10 bases are shared with TRBD1. CDR1 SGHAT and CDR2 FQNNGV come from the germline V gene. V shed 2 bases and J 3 bases; nucleotides not matched to a gene: 3. The CDR3 runs 15 residues. CDR3 DNA: TGTGCCAGCAGCTTATACGGGACAGGGGACTATGGCTACACCTTC. Protein sequence: CASSLYGTGDYGYTF.

The chain is built from TRBV27 and TRBJ2-3, with 7 bases matching TRBD2. After removal of 3 bases from V and 7 bases from J, the junction contained 22 bases not matched to a gene. The CDR3 contains 19 residues. Germline values: CDR1 MNHEY, CDR2 SMNVEV (reference sequence). The CDR3, as DNA: TGTGCCAGCAGTTTTTTTCTAGCGGAGGCCCAACCCACGAGCAATACGCAGTATTTT. Translated: CASSFFLAEAQPTSNTQYF.

Remarks on this clone: The identical CDR3 is also encoded by other nucleotide sequences in the sample. This chain uses TRBV9 with TRBJ2-2; 12 nucleotides agree with TRBD2. This CDR3 region has 16 residues. Germline V lookup: CDR1 SGDLS, CDR2 YYNGEE. With 0 bases clipped from V and 5 bases from J, the junction kept 2 bases outside the gene matches. For the CDR3, the DNA is TGTGCCAGCAGCGTAGGACTAGCGGGAGTGACCGGGGAGCTGTTTTTT. This gives the protein CASSVGLAGVTGELFF.

This clone was observed a single time. Other DNA sequences in this specimen translate into the identical CDR3. The rearrangement joins TRBV12-3 or TRBV12-4 to TRBJ2-1; no firm D call. The CDR3 is made up of 11 amino acids. With 5 bases removed from V and 3 bases from J, the gap between germline ends came to 2 bases. The CDR3 nucleotides read TGTGCCAGCAGTCTCTACAATGAGCAGTTCTTC. This codes for CASSLYNEQFF.

CDR3 loop: CASSPSDRTGELFF. Here the CDR3 DNA reads TGTGCCAGCAGTCCAAGTGATCGGACCGGGGAGCTGTTTTTT. This chain connects TRBV2 to TRBJ2-2; D is ambiguous. The germline V gene has CDR1 SNHLY and CDR2 FYNNEI. CDR3 length: 14 residues. Trimming pared 5 bases from V and 5 bases from J, leaving 12 bases between.

In its sample, this clone was seen a few times. The chain is built from TRBV7-3 and TRBJ2-2, with TRBD2 identical over 14 bases. V lost 4 bases to trimming and J lost 7 bases; unmatched junction nucleotides: 5. Germline lookup yields CDR1 SGHTA and CDR2 FQGTGA. The CDR3 covers 16 residues. DNA of the CDR3: TGTGCCAGCAGCTCAGGGACTAGCGGGAGCGGCGGGGAGCTGTTTTTT. Its translation: CASSSGTSGSGGELFF.

The chain employs TRBV2 and TRBJ2-1; 10 positions agree with TRBD2. The germline V gene encodes CDR1 SNHLY and CDR2 FYNNEI. The J segment lost 10 bases and the V segment lost 7 bases, leaving 13 bases of the junction unmatched. CDR3 length: 15 residues. The CDR3 bases are TGTGCCAGCAATTCTGTAGCGGGGGGAGCCCAGGAGCAGTTCTTC. The encoded protein is CASNSVAGGAQEQFF.

The genes are TRBV9 and TRBJ2-3; TRBD2 aligns across 10 bases. Germline V gives CDR1 SGDLS, CDR2 YYNGEE. This CDR3 is 15 amino acids long. The junction had 6 bases not matched to a gene; V was cut back by 8 bases and J by 0 bases. The CDR3 loop reads CASGGLAASTDTQYF. The CDR3 DNA follows: TGTGCCAGTGGCGGACTAGCGGCTAGCACAGATACGCAGTATTTT.

Worth noting for this clone: This sample also contains other DNA sequences that code for the same CDR3. The chain employs TRBV7-9 and TRBJ1-4; D gene ambiguous. Germline assignment: CDR1 SEHNR and CDR2 FQNEAQ (reference sequence). The CDR3 length is 14 residues. Trimming shortened V by 2 bases and J by 0 bases, and 4 bases separated the two germline ends. The chain's CDR3 is CASSLQSTNEKLFF. The CDR3 DNA reads TGTGCCAGCAGCTTACAGTCAACTAATGAAAAACTGTTTTTT.

V and J are TRBV30 and TRBJ1-1; D uncertain. Germline values: CDR1 GTSNPN, CDR2 SVGIG (reference sequence). Between the trimmed V and J ends, which lost 2 bases and 11 bases, there was a span of 12 bases. This CDR3 has 11 amino acids. CDR3 residues: CAWSLAALAFF. The CDR3 bases are TGTGCCTGGAGTTTGGCCGCCCTGGCTTTCTTT.

This chain connects TRBV9 to TRBJ1-1; tentatively, D is TRBD1 (5 bases). V was trimmed by 5 bases and J by 4 bases, leaving 12 bases between them. Germline CDR1 reads SGDLS; CDR2 reads YYNGEE. CDR3 size: 13 residues. The CDR3 sequence is CASSGGVGTEAFF. Here the CDR3 DNA reads TGTGCCAGCAGTGGGGGGGTAGGCACTGAAGCTTTCTTT.